The clone carrying this T cell receptor (beta chain) occurred a few times. This specimen belongs to a study of T-cell memory formation after mild COVID-19. TCRdb re-analysed the 5' RACE reads in MiXCR, keeping a single row per CDR3 protein. The data hold hundreds of thousands of distinct CDR3 sequences, with about a sixth observed a single time. V was cut by 2 bases and J by 4 bases, with 8 bases left in between. The CDR3 consists of 13 residues. CDR1 MNHEY and CDR2 SVGAGI come from the germline V gene. The chain carries TRBV6-5 and TRBJ1-2; D is possibly TRBD1 (5 bases). The sequencing sample was made of PBMCs or a T cell subset sorted from them (not recorded which). This clonotype was obtained from a young man who had mild COVID-19 (a few samples of this study predate the infection). Cell type and time point are not known. The CDR3 sequence is CASSYKGRYGYTF. The CDR3 coding sequence is TGTGCCAGCAGTTACAAGGGGCGCTATGGCTACACCTTC.